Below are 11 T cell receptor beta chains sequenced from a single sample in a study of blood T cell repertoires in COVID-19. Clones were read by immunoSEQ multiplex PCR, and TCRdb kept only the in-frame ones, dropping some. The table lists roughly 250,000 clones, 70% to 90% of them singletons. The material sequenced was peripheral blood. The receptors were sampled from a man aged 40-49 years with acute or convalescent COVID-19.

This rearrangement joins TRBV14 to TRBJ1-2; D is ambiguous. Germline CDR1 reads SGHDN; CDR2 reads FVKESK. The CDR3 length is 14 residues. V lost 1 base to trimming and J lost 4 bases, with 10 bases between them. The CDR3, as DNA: TGTGCCAGCAGCCAAGGGGTAGCGTTCTATGGCTACACCTTC. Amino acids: CASSQGVAFYGYTF.

CDR3: CASGEIAGGRAFF. The CDR3 region has the DNA TGCGCCAGCGGGGAAATTGCAGGGGGTCGGGCTTTCTTT. V and J are TRBV10-2 and TRBJ1-1, with TRBD1 matching 7 bases. After removal of 8 bases from V and 11 bases from J, the junction contained 14 bases not matched to a gene. The CDR3 runs 13 residues. Germline V gene data show CDR1 as WSHSY and CDR2 as SAAADI.

The CDR3 sequence: CASRDSNQPQHF. CDR3 nucleotides: TGTGCCAGCCGTGACTCAAATCAGCCCCAGCATTTT. The rearrangement uses TRBV12-3 or TRBV12-4 and TRBJ1-5; the D is unclear. V lost 8 bases and J 4 bases, leaving 9 bases between the germline ends. This CDR3 has 12 residues.

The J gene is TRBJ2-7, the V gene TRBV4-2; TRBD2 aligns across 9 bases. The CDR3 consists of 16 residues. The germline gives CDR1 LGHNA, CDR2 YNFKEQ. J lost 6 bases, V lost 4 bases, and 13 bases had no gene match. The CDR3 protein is CASSPSASGDFVEQYF. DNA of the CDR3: TGTGCCAGCAGCCCCTCCGCTAGCGGGGATTTCGTCGAGCAGTACTTC.

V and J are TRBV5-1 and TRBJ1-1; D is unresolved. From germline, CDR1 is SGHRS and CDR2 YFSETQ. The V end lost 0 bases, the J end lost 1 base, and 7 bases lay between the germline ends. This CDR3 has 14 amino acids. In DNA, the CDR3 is TGCGCCAGCAGCTTGGATGGAGCGAACACTGAAGCTTTCTTT. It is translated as CASSLDGANTEAFF.

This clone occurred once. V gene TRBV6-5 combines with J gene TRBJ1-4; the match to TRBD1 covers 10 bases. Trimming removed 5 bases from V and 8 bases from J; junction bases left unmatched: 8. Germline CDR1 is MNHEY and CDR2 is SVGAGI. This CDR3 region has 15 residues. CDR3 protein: CASSPSTGGGEKLFF. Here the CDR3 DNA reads TGTGCCAGCAGTCCCTCGACAGGGGGCGGCGAAAAACTGTTTTTT.

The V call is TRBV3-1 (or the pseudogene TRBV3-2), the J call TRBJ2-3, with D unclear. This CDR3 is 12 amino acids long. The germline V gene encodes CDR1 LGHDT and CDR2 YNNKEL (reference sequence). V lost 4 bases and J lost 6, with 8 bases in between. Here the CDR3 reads CASSPSADTQYF. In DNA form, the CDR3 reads TGTGCCAGCAGCCCCAGTGCTGATACGCAGTATTTT.

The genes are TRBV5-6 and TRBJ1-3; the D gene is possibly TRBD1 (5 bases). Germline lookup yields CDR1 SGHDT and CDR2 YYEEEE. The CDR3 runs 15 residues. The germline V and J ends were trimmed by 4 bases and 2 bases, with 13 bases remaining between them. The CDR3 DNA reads TGTGCCAGCAGCCTTGGGGGGATTACTGGAAACACCATATATTTT. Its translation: CASSLGGITGNTIYF. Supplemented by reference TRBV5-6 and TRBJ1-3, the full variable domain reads DAGVTQSPTHLIKTRGQQVTLRCSPKSGHDTVSWYQQALGQGPQFIFQYYEEEERQRGNFPDRFSGHQFPNYSSELNVNALLLGDSALYLCASSLGGITGNTIYFGEGSWLTVV.

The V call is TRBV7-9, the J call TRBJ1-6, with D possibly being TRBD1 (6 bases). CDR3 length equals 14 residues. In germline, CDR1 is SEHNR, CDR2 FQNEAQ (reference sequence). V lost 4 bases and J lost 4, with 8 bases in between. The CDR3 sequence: CASSYREYNSPLHF. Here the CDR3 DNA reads TGTGCCAGCAGCTACAGGGAGTATAATTCACCCCTCCACTTT.

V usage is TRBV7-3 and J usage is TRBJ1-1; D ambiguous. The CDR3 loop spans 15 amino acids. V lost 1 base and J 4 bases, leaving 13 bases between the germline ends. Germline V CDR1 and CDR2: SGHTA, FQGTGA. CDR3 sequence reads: CASSLSTARVTEAFF. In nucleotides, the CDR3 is TGTGCCAGCAGCTTAAGTACGGCACGGGTCACTGAAGCTTTCTTT.

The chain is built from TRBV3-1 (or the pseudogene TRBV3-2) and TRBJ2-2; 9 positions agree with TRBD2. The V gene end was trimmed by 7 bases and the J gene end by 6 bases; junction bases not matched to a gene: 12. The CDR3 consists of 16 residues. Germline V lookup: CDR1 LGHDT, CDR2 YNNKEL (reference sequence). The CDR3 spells CASTPRRTSVPGELFF. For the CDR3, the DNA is TGTGCCAGCACCCCTCGAAGGACTAGCGTTCCCGGGGAGCTGTTTTTT.